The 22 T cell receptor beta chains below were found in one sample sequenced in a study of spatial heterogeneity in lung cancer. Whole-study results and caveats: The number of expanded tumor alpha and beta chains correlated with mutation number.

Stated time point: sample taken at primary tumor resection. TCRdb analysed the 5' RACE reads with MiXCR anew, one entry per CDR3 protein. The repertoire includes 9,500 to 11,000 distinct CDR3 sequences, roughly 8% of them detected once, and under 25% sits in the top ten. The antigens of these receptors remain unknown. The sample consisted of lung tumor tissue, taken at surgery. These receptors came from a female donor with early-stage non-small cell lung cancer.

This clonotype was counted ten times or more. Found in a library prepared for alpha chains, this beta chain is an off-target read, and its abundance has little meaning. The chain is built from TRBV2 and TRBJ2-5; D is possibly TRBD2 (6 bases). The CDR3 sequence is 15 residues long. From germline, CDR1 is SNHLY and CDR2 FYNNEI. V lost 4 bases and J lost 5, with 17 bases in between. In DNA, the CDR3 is TGTGCCAGCAGTGGAACTGGGCCAGGGAGGGAGACCCAGTACTTC. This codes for CASSGTGPGRETQYF.

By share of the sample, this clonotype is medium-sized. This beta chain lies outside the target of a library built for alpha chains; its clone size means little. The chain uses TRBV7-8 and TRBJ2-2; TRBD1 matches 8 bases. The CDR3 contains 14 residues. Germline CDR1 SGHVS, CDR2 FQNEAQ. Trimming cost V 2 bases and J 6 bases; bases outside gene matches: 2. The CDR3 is CASSLQGAAGELFF. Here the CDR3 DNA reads TGTGCCAGCAGCTTACAGGGGGCTGCCGGGGAGCTGTTTTTT.

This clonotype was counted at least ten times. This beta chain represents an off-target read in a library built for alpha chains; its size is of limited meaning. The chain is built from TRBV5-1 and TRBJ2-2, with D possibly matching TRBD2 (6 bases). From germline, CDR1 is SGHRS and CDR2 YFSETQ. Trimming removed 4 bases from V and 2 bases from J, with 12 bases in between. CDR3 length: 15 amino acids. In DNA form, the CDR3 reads TGCGCCAGCAGCACCGGGACTCAAAACACCGGGGAGCTGTTTTTT. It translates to CASSTGTQNTGELFF.

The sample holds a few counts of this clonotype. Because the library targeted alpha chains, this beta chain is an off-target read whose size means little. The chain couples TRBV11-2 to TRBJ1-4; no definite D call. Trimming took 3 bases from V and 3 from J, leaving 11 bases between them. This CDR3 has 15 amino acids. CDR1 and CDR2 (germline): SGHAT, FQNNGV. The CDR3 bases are TGTGCCAGCAGCTTTGTAACGGCCCCTAATGAAAAACTGTTTTTT. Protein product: CASSFVTAPNEKLFF.

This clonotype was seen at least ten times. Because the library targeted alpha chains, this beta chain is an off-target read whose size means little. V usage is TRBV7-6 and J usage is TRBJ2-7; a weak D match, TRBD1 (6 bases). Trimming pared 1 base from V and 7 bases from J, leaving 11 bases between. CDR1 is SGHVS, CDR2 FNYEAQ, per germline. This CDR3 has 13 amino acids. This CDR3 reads CASSLVGGEEQYF. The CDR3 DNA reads TGTGCCAGCAGCTTAGTAGGGGGAGAGGAGCAGTACTTC.

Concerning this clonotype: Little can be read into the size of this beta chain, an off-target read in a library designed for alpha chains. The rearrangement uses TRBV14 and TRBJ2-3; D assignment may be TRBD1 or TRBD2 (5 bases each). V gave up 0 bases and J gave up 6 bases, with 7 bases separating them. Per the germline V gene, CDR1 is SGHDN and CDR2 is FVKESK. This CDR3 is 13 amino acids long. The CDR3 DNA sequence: TGTGCCAGCAGCCAAGACGGGACGGATACGCAGTATTTT. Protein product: CASSQDGTDTQYF. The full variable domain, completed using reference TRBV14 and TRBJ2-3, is EAGVTQFPSHSVIEKGQTVTLRCDPISGHDNLYWYRRVMGKEIKFLLHFVKESKQDESGMPNNRFLAERTGGTYSTLKVQPAELEDSGVYFCASSQDGTDTQYFGPGTRLTVL.

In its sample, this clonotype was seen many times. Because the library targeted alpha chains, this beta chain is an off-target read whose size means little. The CDR3 here is CASRRRGEAYEQYF. The CDR3 coding sequence is TGTGCCAGCAGACGGCGGGGTGAGGCCTACGAGCAGTACTTC. The chain links TRBV5-6 to TRBJ2-7; tentatively, D is TRBD2 (6 bases). This CDR3 spans 14 amino acids. Trimming shortened V by 5 bases and J by 2 bases, and 14 bases separated the two germline ends. Per the germline V gene, CDR1 is SGHDT and CDR2 is YYEEEE.

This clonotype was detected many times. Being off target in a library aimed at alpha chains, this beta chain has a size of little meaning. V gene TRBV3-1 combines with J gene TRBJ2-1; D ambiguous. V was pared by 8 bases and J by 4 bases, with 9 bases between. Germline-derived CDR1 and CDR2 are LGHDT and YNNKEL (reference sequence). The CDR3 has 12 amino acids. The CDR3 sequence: CASWSGYNEQFF. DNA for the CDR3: TGTGCCAGCTGGTCCGGTTACAATGAGCAGTTCTTC.

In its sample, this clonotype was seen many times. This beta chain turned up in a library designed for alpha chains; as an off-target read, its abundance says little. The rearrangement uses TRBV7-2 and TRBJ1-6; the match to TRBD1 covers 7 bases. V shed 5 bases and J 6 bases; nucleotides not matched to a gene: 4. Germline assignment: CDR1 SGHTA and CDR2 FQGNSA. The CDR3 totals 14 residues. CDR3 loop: CASSLQGINSPLHF. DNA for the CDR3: TGTGCCAGCAGCCTACAGGGGATTAATTCACCCCTCCACTTT. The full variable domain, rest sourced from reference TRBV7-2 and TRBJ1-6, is GAGVSQSPSNKVTEKGKDVELRCDPISGHTALYWYRQSLGQGLEFLIYFQGNSAPDKSGLPSDRFSAERTGGSVSTLTIQRTQQEDSAVYLCASSLQGINSPLHFGNGTRLTVT.

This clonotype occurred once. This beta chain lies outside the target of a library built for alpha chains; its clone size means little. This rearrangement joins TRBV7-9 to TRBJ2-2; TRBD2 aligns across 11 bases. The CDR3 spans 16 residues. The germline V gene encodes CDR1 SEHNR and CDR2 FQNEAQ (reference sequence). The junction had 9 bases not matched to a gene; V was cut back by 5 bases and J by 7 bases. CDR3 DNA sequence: TGTGCCAGCAGCCCCACTAGCGGGAGAAAAGGCGGGGAGCTGTTTTTT. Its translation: CASSPTSGRKGGELFF.

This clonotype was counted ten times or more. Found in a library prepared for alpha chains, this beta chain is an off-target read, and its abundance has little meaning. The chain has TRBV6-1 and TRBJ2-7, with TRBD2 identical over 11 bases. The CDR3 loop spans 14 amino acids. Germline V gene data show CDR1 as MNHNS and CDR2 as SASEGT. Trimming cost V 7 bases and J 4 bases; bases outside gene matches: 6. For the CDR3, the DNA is TGTGCCAGCATCCTGACTAGCGGGGTTTACGAGCAGTACTTC. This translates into CASILTSGVYEQYF.

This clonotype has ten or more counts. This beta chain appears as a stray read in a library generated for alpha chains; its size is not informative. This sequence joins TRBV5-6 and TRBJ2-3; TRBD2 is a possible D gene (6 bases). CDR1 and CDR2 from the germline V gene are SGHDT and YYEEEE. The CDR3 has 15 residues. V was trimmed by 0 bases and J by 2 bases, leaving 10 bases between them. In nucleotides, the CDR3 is TGTGCCAGCAGCTTGGAGGGCGGGGTCACAGATACGCAGTATTTT. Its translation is CASSLEGGVTDTQYF.

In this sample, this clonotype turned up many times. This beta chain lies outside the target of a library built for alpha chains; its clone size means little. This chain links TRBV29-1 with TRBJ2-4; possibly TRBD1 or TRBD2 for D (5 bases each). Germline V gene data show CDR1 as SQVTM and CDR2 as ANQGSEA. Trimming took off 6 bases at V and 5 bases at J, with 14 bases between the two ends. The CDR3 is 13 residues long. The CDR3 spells CSVQGDSENIQYF. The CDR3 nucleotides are TGCAGCGTCCAGGGAGACTCGGAAAACATTCAGTACTTC.

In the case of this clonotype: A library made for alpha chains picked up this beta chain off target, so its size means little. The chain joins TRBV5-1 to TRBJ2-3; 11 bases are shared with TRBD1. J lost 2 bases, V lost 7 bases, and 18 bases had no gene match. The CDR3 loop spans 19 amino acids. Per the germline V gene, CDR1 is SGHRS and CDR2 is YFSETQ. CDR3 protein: CASSYGQGAFSGNTDTQYF. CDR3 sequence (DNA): TGCGCCAGCTCATATGGACAGGGGGCTTTCTCCGGGAACACAGATACGCAGTATTTT.

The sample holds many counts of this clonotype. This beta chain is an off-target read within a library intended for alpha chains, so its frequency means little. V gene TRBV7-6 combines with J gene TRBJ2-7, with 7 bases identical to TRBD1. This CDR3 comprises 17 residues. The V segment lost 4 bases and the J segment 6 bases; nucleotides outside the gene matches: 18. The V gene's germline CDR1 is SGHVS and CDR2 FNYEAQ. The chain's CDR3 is CASSSDYPRTGGREQYF. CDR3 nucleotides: TGTGCCAGCAGCTCCGACTACCCAAGGACAGGCGGTCGCGAGCAGTACTTC.

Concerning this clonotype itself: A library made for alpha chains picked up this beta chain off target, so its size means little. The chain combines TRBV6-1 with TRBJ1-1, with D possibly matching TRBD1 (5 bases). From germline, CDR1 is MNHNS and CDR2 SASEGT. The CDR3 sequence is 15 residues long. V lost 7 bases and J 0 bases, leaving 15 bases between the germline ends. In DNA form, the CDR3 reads TGTGCCAGCAATTGGGGCCCTAGTTTGAACACTGAAGCTTTCTTT. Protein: CASNWGPSLNTEAFF.

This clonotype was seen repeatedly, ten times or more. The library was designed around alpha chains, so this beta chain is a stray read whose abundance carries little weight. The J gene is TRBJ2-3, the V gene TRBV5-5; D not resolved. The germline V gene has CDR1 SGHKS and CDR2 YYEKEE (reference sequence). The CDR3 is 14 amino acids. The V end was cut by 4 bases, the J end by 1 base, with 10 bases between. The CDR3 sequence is CASSVTGRTDTQYF. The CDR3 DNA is TGTGCCAGCAGCGTGACGGGTCGCACAGATACGCAGTATTTT.

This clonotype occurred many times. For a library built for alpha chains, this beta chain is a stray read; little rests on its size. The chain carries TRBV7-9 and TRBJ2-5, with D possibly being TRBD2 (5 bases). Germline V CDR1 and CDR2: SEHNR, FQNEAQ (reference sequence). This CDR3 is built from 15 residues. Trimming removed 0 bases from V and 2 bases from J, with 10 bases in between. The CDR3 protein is CASSLAGVQQETQYF. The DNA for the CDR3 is TGTGCCAGCAGCTTAGCCGGGGTCCAACAAGAGACCCAGTACTTC.

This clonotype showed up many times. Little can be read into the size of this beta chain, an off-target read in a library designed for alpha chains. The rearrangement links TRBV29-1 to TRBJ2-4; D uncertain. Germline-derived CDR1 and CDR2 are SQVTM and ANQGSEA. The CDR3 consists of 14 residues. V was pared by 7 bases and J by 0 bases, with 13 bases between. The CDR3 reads CSAEDPLAKNIQYF. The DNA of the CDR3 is TGCAGCGCCGAGGATCCCCTAGCCAAAAACATTCAGTACTTC. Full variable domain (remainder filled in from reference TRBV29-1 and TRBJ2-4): SAVISQKPSRDICQRGTSLTIQCQVDSQVTMMFWYRQQPGQSLTLIATANQGSEATYESGFVIDKFPISRPNLTFSTLTVSNMSPEDSSIYLCSAEDPLAKNIQYFGAGTRLSVL.

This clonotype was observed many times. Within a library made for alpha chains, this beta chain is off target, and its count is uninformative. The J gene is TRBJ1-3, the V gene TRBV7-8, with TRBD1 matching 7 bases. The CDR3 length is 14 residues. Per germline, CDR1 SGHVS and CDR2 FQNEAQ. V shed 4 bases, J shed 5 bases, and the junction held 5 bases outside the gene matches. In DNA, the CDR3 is TGTGCCAGCAGCTCCGGGACAGAAAGAAACACCATATATTTT. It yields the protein CASSSGTERNTIYF.

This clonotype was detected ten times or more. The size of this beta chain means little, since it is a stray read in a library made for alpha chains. CDR3: CASSGPNQPQHF. The CDR3 DNA follows: TGTGCCAGCAGTGGGCCCAATCAGCCCCAGCATTTT. This sequence joins TRBV6-1 and TRBJ1-5; D is ambiguous. Germline V gene sequence: CDR1 MNHNS, CDR2 SASEGT. There are 12 residues in the CDR3. V was clipped by 4 bases and J by 3 bases, with 4 bases between them.

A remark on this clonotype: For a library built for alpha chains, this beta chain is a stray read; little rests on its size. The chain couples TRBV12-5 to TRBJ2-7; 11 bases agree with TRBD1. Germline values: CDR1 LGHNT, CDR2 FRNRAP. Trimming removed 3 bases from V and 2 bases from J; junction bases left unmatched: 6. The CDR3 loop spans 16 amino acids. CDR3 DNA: TGTGCTAGTGGTTTCTTCCGGGACAGGGGGGCCTACGAGCAGTACTTC. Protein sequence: CASGFFRDRGAYEQYF.